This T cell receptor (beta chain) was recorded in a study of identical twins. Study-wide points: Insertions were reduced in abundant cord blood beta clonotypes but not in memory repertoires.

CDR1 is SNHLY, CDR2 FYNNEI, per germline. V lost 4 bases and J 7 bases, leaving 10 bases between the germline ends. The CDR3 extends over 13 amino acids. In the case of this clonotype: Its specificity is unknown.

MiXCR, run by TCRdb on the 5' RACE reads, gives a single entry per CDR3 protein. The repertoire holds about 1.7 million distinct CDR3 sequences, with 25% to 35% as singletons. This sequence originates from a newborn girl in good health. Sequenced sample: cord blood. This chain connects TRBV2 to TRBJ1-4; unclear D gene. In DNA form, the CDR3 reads TGTGCCAGCAGTGTACGTCAGATTGAAAAACTGTTTTTT. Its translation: CASSVRQIEKLFF.